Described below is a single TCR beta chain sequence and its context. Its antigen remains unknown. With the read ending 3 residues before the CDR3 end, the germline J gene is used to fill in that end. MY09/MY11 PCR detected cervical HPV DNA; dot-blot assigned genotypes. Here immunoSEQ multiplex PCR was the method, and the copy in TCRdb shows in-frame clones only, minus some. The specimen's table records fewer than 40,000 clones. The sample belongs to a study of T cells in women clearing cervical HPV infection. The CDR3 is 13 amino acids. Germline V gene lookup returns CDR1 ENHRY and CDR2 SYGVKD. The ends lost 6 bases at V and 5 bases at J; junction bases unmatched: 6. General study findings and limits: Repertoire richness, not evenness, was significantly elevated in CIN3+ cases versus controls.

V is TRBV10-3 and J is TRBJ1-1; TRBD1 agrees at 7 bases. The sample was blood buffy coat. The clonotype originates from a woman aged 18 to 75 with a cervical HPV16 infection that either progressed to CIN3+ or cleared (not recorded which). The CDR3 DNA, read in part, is TGTGCCATCAGACCAGGGGGAGAGACTGAA. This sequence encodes CAIRPGGETE. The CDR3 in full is CAIRPGGETEAFF.